The clone carrying this T cell receptor beta chain has a single count. Its antigen is not identified. A universal primer site was created by template switching, with the cDNA bearing unique molecular identifiers. TCRdb redid the calling of the 5' RACE reads with MiXCR, one entry per CDR3 protein. The repertoire holds 420,000 or so distinct CDR3 sequences, with under 20% as singletons. The data derive from a study of identical twins. General study points: Models underestimated out-of-frame TCR alpha sharing in monozygotic twins. Cord blood beta clonotypes that were abundant carried fewer insertions, and memory repertoires showed no such trend.

The V end was cut by 4 bases, the J end by 0 bases, with 7 bases between. The CDR3 spans 14 residues. Germline V gene lookup returns CDR1 ENHRY and CDR2 SYGVKD. The TCR originated in a man aged 50-59 years in good health. This chain joins TRBV10-3 and TRBJ2-1; D is undetermined. The material sequenced was naive T cells sorted from blood. DNA of the CDR3: TGTGCCATCAGTGCCAGTGACTCCTACAATGAGCAGTTCTTC. Translation gives CAISASDSYNEQFF.